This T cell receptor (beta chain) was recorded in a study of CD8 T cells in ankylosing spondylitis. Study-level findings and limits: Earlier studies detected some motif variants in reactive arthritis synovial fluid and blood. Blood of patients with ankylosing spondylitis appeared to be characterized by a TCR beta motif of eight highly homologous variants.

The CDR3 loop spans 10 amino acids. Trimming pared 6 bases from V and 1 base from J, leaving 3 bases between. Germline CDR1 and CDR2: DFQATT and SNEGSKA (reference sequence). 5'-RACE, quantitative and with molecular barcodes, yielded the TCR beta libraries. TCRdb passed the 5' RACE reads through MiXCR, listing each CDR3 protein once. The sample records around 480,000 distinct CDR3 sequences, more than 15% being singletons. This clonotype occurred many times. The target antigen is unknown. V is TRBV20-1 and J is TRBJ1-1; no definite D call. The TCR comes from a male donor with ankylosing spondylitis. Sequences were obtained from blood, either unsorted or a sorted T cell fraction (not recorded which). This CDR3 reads CSAGNTEAFF. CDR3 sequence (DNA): TGCAGTGCGGGGAACACTGAAGCTTTCTTT.